These 4 T cell receptor beta chains share one sample of origin, sequenced in a study of T cell responses to AZD1222 COVID-19 vaccine. Sequencing was performed with immunoSEQ multiplex PCR; in TCRdb, only in-frame clones are kept and a portion is missing. The repertoire holds about 59,000 clones, with approximately 92% as singletons. Sequenced here: peripheral blood, sampled 28 days after the second AZD1222 dose. Every receptor here comes from an adult who received the AZD1222 COVID-19 vaccine.

In the case of this clone: Because the CDR3's place on the DNA is in doubt, the DNA is left out and the CDR3 is given as listed by TCRdb. The J gene is TRBJ2-2, the V gene TRBV21-1; the tabulated D call, TRBD2, remains unverified against the DNA. TRBV21-1 is assigned pseudogene status. The CDR3 extends over 17 residues, inclusive of both ends. This chain's CDR3 is CASNVSSVAGGIGELFF.

This clone was counted once. V and J are TRBV6-5 and TRBJ2-3; 13 bases map to TRBD2. Unmatched junction bases numbered 5, after V lost 7 bases and J lost 7 bases. This CDR3 has 14 residues. In germline, CDR1 is MNHEY, CDR2 SVGAGI. For the CDR3, the DNA is TGTGCCAGCATCGGGACTAGCGGGATTTATACGCAGTATTTT. Translated: CASIGTSGIYTQYF.

This clone was counted between two and nine times. The chain uses TRBV18 and TRBJ2-7; tentatively, D is TRBD1 (6 bases). CDR1 and CDR2 from the germline V gene are KGHSH and LQKENI. Trimming took 6 bases from V and 2 from J, leaving 11 bases between them. The CDR3 spans 13 residues. The CDR3 coding sequence is TGTGCCAGCTCCGGACAGCCAGCCTACGAGCAGTACTTC. Translated: CASSGQPAYEQYF.

The chain uses TRBV19 and TRBJ2-7, with 7 bases fitting TRBD2. V gave up 6 bases and J gave up 3 bases; unmatched junction bases: 8. There are 14 residues in the CDR3. Germline V gene sequence: CDR1 LNHDA, CDR2 SQIVND (reference sequence). The CDR3 here is CASSTAGDDYEQYF. CDR3 in DNA: TGTGCCAGTAGCACGGCGGGGGACGACTACGAGCAGTACTTC.